The clone carrying this T cell receptor beta chain was observed a few times. CDR1 is GTSNPN and CDR2 is SVGIG in the germline V gene (reference sequence). CDR3 length equals 15 residues. Trimming shortened V by 4 bases and J by 1 base, and 15 bases separated the two germline ends. Time point reported: recipient sample about 28 days before transplant, after cytoreduction. The sample belongs to a study of T cell clonotyping in hematopoietic cell transplantation. Study at large: Recipients' pretransplant samples followed cytoreduction.

Clones were sequenced by immunoSEQ multiplex PCR, and TCRdb holds only the in-frame ones, with some missing. The sample lists some 8,500 clones, under 85% occurring once. The source material was peripheral blood mononuclear cells, sampled before stem cell transplant. The V and J genes are TRBV30 and TRBJ2-3, with D tentatively TRBD2 (6 bases). This TCR came from a man in his 60s with acute myeloid leukemia. Some clones in this sample may be carry-over from other donors' samples. The CDR3 DNA is TGTGCCTGGATGGATGGTTGGGGGGGCACAGATACGCAGTATTTT. Protein product: CAWMDGWGGTDTQYF. The complete variable domain, with remaining parts taken from reference TRBV30 and TRBJ2-3, reads SQTIHQWPATLVQPVGSPLSLECTVEGTSNPNLYWYRQAAGRGLQLLFYSVGIGQISSEVPQNLSASRPQDRQFILSSKKLLLSDSGFYLCAWMDGWGGTDTQYFGPGTRLTVL.